Presented here are 19 T cell receptor beta chains from one specimen sequenced in a study of T cells in Graves' hyperthyroidism and ophthalmopathy. The source material, RNA transcripts, was used to amplify TCR beta CDR3 regions. HTBI primers drove first-round RT-PCR of the TCR CDR3. MiXCR, applied by TCRdb to the multiplex PCR reads, yields one record per CDR3 protein. This sample has more than 500,000 distinct CDR3 sequences, with roughly 45% found just once. Input material: peripheral blood or thyroid tissue (not recorded which). These receptors came from an adult woman with Graves' disease, either hyperthyroidism or ophthalmopathy (not recorded which).

This clonotype was recorded at least ten times. This rearrangement joins TRBV4-3 to TRBJ1-1; TRBD1 agrees at 7 bases. Germline V lookup: CDR1 LGHNA, CDR2 YSLEER. V shed 2 bases, J shed 3 bases, and the junction held 3 bases outside the gene matches. CDR3 length: 14 residues. CDR3 in amino acids: CASSQQGGDTEAFF. The DNA for the CDR3 is TGCGCCAGCAGCCAACAGGGGGGTGACACTGAAGCTTTCTTT.

The chain carries TRBV29-1 and TRBJ1-2; weak D call: TRBD1 (6 bases). Germline V CDR1 and CDR2: SQVTM, ANQGSEA. The CDR3 has 12 amino acids. Trimming stripped 2 bases from V and 6 bases from J, with 10 bases between. The CDR3 sequence: CSVESWGHGYTF. The CDR3 DNA follows: TGCAGCGTTGAATCCTGGGGGCATGGCTACACCTTC.

In this sample, this clonotype turned up many times. The chain is built from TRBV7-2 and TRBJ1-1, with D hard to call. CDR1 is SGHTA, CDR2 FQGNSA, per germline. Trimming cost V 6 bases and J 1 base, with 9 bases left between them. The CDR3 spans 13 residues. In DNA form, the CDR3 reads TGTGCCAGCAGAGTAAAGGGGAACACTGAAGCTTTCTTT. Amino acids: CASRVKGNTEAFF.

The CDR3 bases are TGTGCCAGCAGTGTGGGACTAGCGGGACCCTTCTCCTACGAGCAGTACTTC. Residues: CASSVGLAGPFSYEQYF. V usage is TRBV2 and J usage is TRBJ2-7, with TRBD2 matching over 13 bases. The length of the CDR3 is 17 residues. Germline V gives CDR1 SNHLY, CDR2 FYNNEI. Trimming took 4 bases from V and 0 from J; bases not matched to a gene: 6.

The chain has TRBV25-1 and TRBJ1-2; a possible D gene is TRBD1 (5 bases). The CDR3 length is 15 residues. Germline assignment: CDR1 MGHDK and CDR2 SYGVNS. Trimming removed 2 bases at V and 7 bases at J, with 17 bases between. The CDR3 nucleotides read TGTGCCAGCAGTGAAGGAGGCAGGGCTGCTGCTGGCTACACCTTC. Its protein is CASSEGGRAAAGYTF.

The gene calls are TRBV29-1 and TRBJ1-1, with 7 bases aligning to TRBD1. CDR1 and CDR2 from the germline V gene are SQVTM and ANQGSEA. The length of the CDR3 is 14 residues. Trimming cost V 1 base and J 1 base; bases outside gene matches: 3. DNA for the CDR3: TGCAGCGTTGAAGGGGGACAGTCGAACACTGAAGCTTTCTTT. Protein product: CSVEGGQSNTEAFF.

This clonotype came up a few times. The chain combines TRBV3-1 with TRBJ1-1; D remains ambiguous. Per germline, CDR1 LGHDT and CDR2 YNNKEL (reference sequence). The CDR3 spans 11 residues. Trimming cost V 7 bases and J 9 bases, with 12 bases left between them. CDR3 nucleotides: TGTGCCAGCACTTCAGGTGCGAAAGCTTTCTTT. Translated: CASTSGAKAFF.

This clonotype was seen many times. The chain employs TRBV15 and TRBJ1-5; 7 bases match TRBD1. The CDR3 runs to 14 residues. Germline loops: CDR1 LNHNV, CDR2 YYDKDF (reference sequence). J lost 5 bases, V lost 2 bases, and 3 bases had no gene match. In DNA, the CDR3 is TGTGCCACCAGCAGAATGGGGACAGATCAGCCCCAGCATTTT. It is translated as CATSRMGTDQPQHF.

This clonotype has only one observation. A junction boundary mismatches the germline segment, possibly from a read error. This chain links TRBV7-9 with TRBJ1-2; perhaps TRBD1 as D (5 bases). The CDR3 has 13 amino acids. Looked up from germline, CDR1 is SEHNR and CDR2 is FQNEAQ (reference sequence). CDR3 DNA: TGTGCCAGTAGCTTAGGGGCAGCCTATGGCCACACCTTC. Translating it yields CASSLGAAYGHTF.

The table lists this clonotype with a few counts. The chain has TRBV9 and TRBJ1-5; tentative D call: TRBD1 (5 bases). V lost 0 bases, J lost 5 bases, and 9 bases lay in between. The germline CDR1 and CDR2 sequences are SGDLS and YYNGEE. The CDR3 sequence is 14 residues long. DNA for the CDR3: TGTGCCAGCAGCGTAGATGGGGCAGATCAGCCCCAGCATTTT. It encodes CASSVDGADQPQHF.

This clonotype appeared a single time. The V gene is TRBV5-6, the J gene TRBJ2-7; tentative D call: TRBD1 (6 bases). The germline V gene has CDR1 SGHDT and CDR2 YYEEEE. The CDR3 length is 12 residues. The V gene lost 4 bases and the J gene lost 4 bases, with 9 bases spanning the gap. The CDR3 is CASSHRVYEQYF. CDR3 sequence (DNA): TGTGCCAGCAGCCACAGGGTGTACGAGCAGTACTTC.

This clonotype was picked up many times. The J gene is TRBJ2-5, the V gene TRBV2; unclear D gene. The V end lost 4 bases, the J end lost 1 base, and 7 bases lay between the germline ends. This CDR3 comprises 13 residues. Germline values: CDR1 SNHLY, CDR2 FYNNEI. CDR3 coding DNA: TGTGCCAGCAGTGTCCTGATCCAAGAGACCCAGTACTTC. Its protein product is CASSVLIQETQYF.

This clonotype was observed a single time. A junction boundary mismatches the germline segment, possibly from a read error. The rearrangement joins TRBV2 to TRBJ2-7, with 14 bases identical to TRBD2. Germline assignment: CDR1 SNHLY and CDR2 FYNNEI. The length of the CDR3 is 19 residues. CDR3 in DNA: TGCGCCAGCAGCCACCCGGGACTAGCGGGAGATAGGAGGTCCTACGAGCAGTACTTC. It codes for CASSHPGLAGDRRSYEQYF.

The rearrangement uses TRBV7-9 and TRBJ2-7, with D uncertain. This CDR3 region has 15 residues. Trimming stripped 5 bases from V and 0 bases from J, with 14 bases between. From germline, CDR1 is SEHNR and CDR2 FQNEAQ (reference sequence). Written as DNA, the CDR3 is TGTGCCAGCAGCCCGGCCGGCCCACACTCCTACGAGCAGTACTTC. Encoded protein: CASSPAGPHSYEQYF. Using reference TRBV7-9 and TRBJ2-7 for the parts outside the CDR3, the full variable domain is DTGVSQNPRHKITKRGQNVTFRCDPISEHNRLYWYRQTLGQGPEFLTYFQNEAQLEKSRLLSDRFSAERPKGSFSTLEIQRTEQGDSAMYLCASSPAGPHSYEQYFGPGTRLTVT.

This clonotype was detected a few times. The V call is TRBV10-3, the J call TRBJ2-6, with D possibly matching TRBD1 (6 bases). V lost 11 bases to trimming and J lost 2 bases, with 22 bases between them. The CDR3 covers 17 residues. CDR1 ENHRY and CDR2 SYGVKD come from the germline V gene. CDR3 in amino acids: CAATGTPIGAGANVLTF. CDR3 bases: TGTGCCGCCACCGGGACACCTATCGGAGCTGGGGCCAACGTCCTGACTTTC.

Many counts were recorded for this clonotype. CDR3 in amino acids: CASSLVAQGVGEKLFF. In DNA, the CDR3 is TGTGCCAGCAGCTTAGTGGCGCAGGGGGTTGGTGAAAAACTGTTTTTT. V is TRBV7-2 and J is TRBJ1-4, with TRBD1 identical over 7 bases. The CDR3 contains 16 residues. CDR1 SGHTA and CDR2 FQGNSA come from the germline V gene. The junction had 9 bases not matched to a gene; V was cut back by 1 base and J by 7 bases.

The sample holds many counts of this clonotype. V is TRBV20-1 and J is TRBJ2-7, with D tentatively TRBD1 (5 bases). V lost 4 bases and J lost 4, with 14 bases in between. The germline gives CDR1 DFQATT, CDR2 SNEGSKA (reference sequence). The CDR3 loop spans 13 amino acids. CDR3 residues: CSATDRRSYEQYF. The DNA of the CDR3 is TGCAGTGCTACCGACAGACGTTCTTACGAGCAGTACTTC.

The rearrangement joins TRBV20-1 to TRBJ1-1, with D hard to call. V was shortened by 7 bases and J by 6 bases, with 18 bases between the two germline ends. This CDR3 contains 13 residues. Germline V gives CDR1 DFQATT, CDR2 SNEGSKA (reference sequence). CDR3: CSVRKVGGAEAFF. The CDR3 coding sequence is TGCAGTGTTAGGAAGGTTGGCGGCGCTGAAGCTTTCTTT.

This chain links TRBV10-3 with TRBJ2-5, with a tentative D call TRBD2 (6 bases). Germline-derived CDR1 and CDR2 are ENHRY and SYGVKD. V lost 2 bases and J lost 4, with 8 bases in between. CDR3 length: 13 amino acids. The CDR3 here is CAISEPGLETQYF. The CDR3 bases are TGTGCCATCAGTGAGCCGGGACTAGAGACCCAGTACTTC.